A single TCR beta chain is shown here with its context. The target of this receptor is not known. No much larger clone is present one base from it, and per-base qualities are unavailable. The library was prepared using the immunoSEQ multiplex PCR assay. Concerning the study's data processing: A statistical classification framework was built for diagnosing cytomegalovirus status from the catalog of TCR beta chain sequences. The table comes from immuneACCESS by way of TCRdb, which keeps in-frame sequences with V and J called. Part of the clones is missing from these tables; in studies checked, under half for an unresolved V gene and the rest for unknown reasons. That table gives V, J and clone size, and the DNA gave D and trimming. This sample is represented by fewer than 90,000 clones; approximately 95% of them were singletons. Of the sample, less than 2.5% falls within the top ten clones. The CDR1 and CDR2 encoded by the germline V gene (reference sequence) are SGHNT and YYREEE. For this chain, trimming is 5 bases at the V end and 2 bases at the J end, and the number of junction bases without a gene match is 7. Its CDR3 holds 15 amino acids, cysteine through phenylalanine. Of all the DNA, just the CDR3 is kept, 45 bases in frame from base 1.

The donors were included in the validation cohort of over a hundred subjects, a group kept apart from the approximately 670-subject first cohort. The data derive from a study of cytomegalovirus exposure and HLA in healthy donors (dated by TCRdb to between 2016 and 2019). Looking at the study overall: The 500 to 700 repertoires of the first cohort and the approximately 110 validation repertoires were produced on the same platform, according to a later analysis. Along with the approximately 700-subject first cohort, a separate validation cohort of over a hundred different subjects was used. The study aimed to test whether cataloging public T cell receptors could reveal signatures of past pathogen exposure. To predict cytomegalovirus infection status, the study combined high-throughput TCR immunosequencing, statistical association of individual TCRs with disease status, and machine learning.

Results the study describes overall, beyond this receptor: All 110 or so repertoires were used to score co-occurrence in the validation cohort in a later analysis, because that analysis had no HLA typing for the cohort. Most TCR sequences were observed very rarely across donors, whereas some public TCRs were present in many individuals. In vitro tests confirmed that three of the cytomegalovirus-associated TCR beta chains recognize cytomegalovirus antigens. It was suggested by the authors that the approach could potentially be generalized to other disease states and immunological phenotypes. The study listed 150 to 200 TCR beta chains as associated with cytomegalovirus. In a later analysis, TCRs clustered in the first cohort were found to also tend to co-occur in the 120 or so validation repertoires, with 94% of cluster scores above 0. The classifier was reported to diagnose cytomegalovirus status with high specificity and sensitivity in both the original cohort and the validation cohort.

The TCR comes from a woman aged 18-29 years in good health and CMV-seronegative. The rearranged segments are TRBV5-4 and TRBJ2-3; TRBD2 lines up with 8 middle nucleotides. The sample taken for sequencing was PBMCs. The CDR3: CASRPRGAHTDTQYF. The DNA sequence follows: TGTGCCAGCAGGCCGCGGGGGGCCCACACAGATACGCAGTATTTT. Where the CDR3 stops, the reference TRBV5-4 and TRBJ2-3 genes take over; the full variable domain is ETGVTQSPTHLIKTRGQQVTLRCSSQSGHNTVSWYQQALGQGPQFIFQYYREEENGRGNFPPRFSGLQFPNYSSELNVNALELDDSALYLCASRPRGAHTDTQYFGPGTRLTVL.